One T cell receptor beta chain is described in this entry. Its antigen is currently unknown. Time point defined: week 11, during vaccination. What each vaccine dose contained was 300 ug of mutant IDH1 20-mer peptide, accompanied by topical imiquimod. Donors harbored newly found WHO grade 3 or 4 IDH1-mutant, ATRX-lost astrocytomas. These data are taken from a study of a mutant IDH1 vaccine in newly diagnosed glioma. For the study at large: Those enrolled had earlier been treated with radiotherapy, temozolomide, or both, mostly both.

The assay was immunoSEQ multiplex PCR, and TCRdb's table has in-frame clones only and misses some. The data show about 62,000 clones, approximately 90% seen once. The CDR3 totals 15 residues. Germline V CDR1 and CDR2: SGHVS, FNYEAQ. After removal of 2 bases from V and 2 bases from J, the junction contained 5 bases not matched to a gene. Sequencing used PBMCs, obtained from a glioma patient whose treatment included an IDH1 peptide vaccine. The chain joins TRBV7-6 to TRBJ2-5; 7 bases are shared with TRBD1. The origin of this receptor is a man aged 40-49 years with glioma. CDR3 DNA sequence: TGTGCCAGCAGCTTATGGACAGGATCTCAAGAGACCCAGTACTTC. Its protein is CASSLWTGSQETQYF.